This T cell receptor (beta chain) is from a study of cytomegalovirus exposure and HLA in healthy donors. Germline lookup yields CDR1 SGHRS and CDR2 YFSETQ. V gave up 0 bases and J gave up 11 bases, with 17 bases separating them. This CDR3 region has 14 residues. Vbeta (60) and Jbeta (13) primers were used in the PCR. Sequencing was performed with immunoSEQ multiplex PCR; in TCRdb, only in-frame clones are kept and a portion is missing. The sample includes about 170,000 clones, about 65% seen only once; the top ten take 6% to 7.5%. In its sample, this clone was seen a few times. Its antigen remains unidentified. Study-level findings and limits: From TCR beta sequences, most subjects' HLA-A and HLA-B alleles were reportedly predicted accurately. An analysis that was carried out later associated 16,951 TCR beta sequences with HLA alleles at 0.05 false discovery rate. Most of the TCR beta V segments (in an earlier analysis) were productive either about 87% or about 30% of the time.

The sequence was obtained from a man between 35 and 55 years old in good health and CMV-seropositive. The chain joins TRBV5-1 to TRBJ2-5; weak D call: TRBD2 (6 bases). Specimen: PBMCs. CDR3 sequence (DNA): TGCGCCAGCAGCTTGGAGGGCGCCCCCCGGGAGCAGTACTTC. It specifies CASSLEGAPREQYF.